The source of this T cell receptor (beta chain) is a study of T cells in Graves' hyperthyroidism and ophthalmopathy. The source material, RNA transcripts, was used to amplify TCR beta CDR3 regions. With the HTBI primer set, the TCR CDR3 went through a first round of RT-PCR. TCRdb reprocessed the multiplex PCR reads with MiXCR, giving one entry per CDR3 protein. The profile shows roughly 530,000 distinct CDR3 sequences, roughly a sixth of them singletons. The V and J ends lost 4 bases and 7 bases, in that order; junction bases with no gene match: 4. The CDR3 is 12 residues long. The V gene's germline CDR1 is GTSNPN and CDR2 SVGIG (reference sequence). The PBMCs were sourced from fresh peripheral blood (around 10 ml).

The chain has TRBV30 and TRBJ2-7; 10 bases are a match to TRBD2. The receptor comes from a young woman with Graves' ophthalmopathy. The sequenced sample consisted of blood. The CDR3 spells CAWTSGSGEQYF. CDR3 coding DNA: TGTGCCTGGACTAGCGGGAGTGGAGAGCAGTACTTC. Full variable domain (rest looked up from reference TRBV30 and TRBJ2-7): SQTIHQWPATLVQPVGSPLSLECTVEGTSNPNLYWYRQAAGRGLQLLFYSVGIGQISSEVPQNLSASRPQDRQFILSSKKLLLSDSGFYLCAWTSGSGEQYFGPGTRLTVT.